The 26 T cell receptor beta chains listed next were all sequenced from one sample in a study of T-cell reconstitution after alpha-beta-depleted transplantation in children. For TCRbeta, the library was prepared with unique molecular identifiers. One entry per CDR3 protein, called by TCRdb with MiXCR from the PCR reads. This sample carries roughly 500,000 distinct CDR3 sequences, approximately 32% of them seen once, and the ten largest clones take roughly 2.5%. Sequencing used PBMCs from the stem cell graft donor, obtained from the stem cell graft. These receptor sequences come from a human donor who donated a stem cell graft to a child with aplastic anemia.

This chain connects TRBV12-5 to TRBJ1-2, with a possible D match to TRBD1 (6 bases). The length of the CDR3 is 19 residues. The germline V gene has CDR1 LGHNT and CDR2 FRNRAP. Trimming took off 5 bases at V and 4 bases at J, with 29 bases between the two ends. The DNA of the CDR3 is TGTGCTAGTGGTCCTCACGGAGGGACAAGGCCGAACACCCTCTATGGCTACACCTTC. Protein sequence: CASGPHGGTRPNTLYGYTF.

V is TRBV7-9 and J is TRBJ1-1; tentative D call: TRBD1 (5 bases). The germline V and J ends were trimmed by 5 bases and 5 bases, with 15 bases remaining between them. The length of the CDR3 is 14 residues. Germline CDR1 and CDR2: SEHNR and FQNEAQ (reference sequence). CDR3 coding DNA: TGTGCCAGCAGCCCCCTTGGACAAGATACTGAAGCTTTCTTT. This encodes CASSPLGQDTEAFF.

This clonotype has just a few counts. The chain uses TRBV5-6 and TRBJ2-7; D remains unclear. Between the trimmed V and J ends, which lost 3 bases and 2 bases, there was a span of 12 bases. In germline, CDR1 is SGHDT, CDR2 YYEEEE. This CDR3 has 14 amino acids. Written as DNA, the CDR3 is TGTGCCAGCAGCTCCCCGCACAGACCCTACGAGCAGTACGTC. This gives the protein CASSSPHRPYEQYV.

The rearrangement links TRBV7-3 to TRBJ2-1; TRBD1 agrees at 8 bases. The V and J ends lost 4 bases and 5 bases, in that order; junction bases with no gene match: 7. Germline V gene sequence: CDR1 SGHTA, CDR2 FQGTGA. The CDR3 is made up of 15 amino acids. CDR3 DNA: TGTGCCAGCAGCTCCCGGACAGGGACAAACAATGAGCAGTTCTTC. It codes for CASSSRTGTNNEQFF. The variable domain in full, with the rest retrieved from reference TRBV7-3 and TRBJ2-1, is GAGVSQTPSNKVTEKGKYVELRCDPISGHTALYWYRQSLGQGPEFLIYFQGTGAADDSGLPNDRFFAVRPEGSVSTLKIQRTERGDSAVYLCASSSRTGTNNEQFFGPGTRLTVL.

This sequence joins TRBV24-1 and TRBJ2-3; 10 bases map to TRBD2. The CDR3 contains 16 residues. Germline-derived CDR1 and CDR2 are KGHDR and SFDVKD. The V segment lost 1 base and the J segment 2 bases; nucleotides outside the gene matches: 2. The CDR3 protein is CATSDFTSGNTDTQYF. In DNA, the CDR3 is TGTGCCACCAGTGATTTCACTAGCGGGAACACAGATACGCAGTATTTT.

This clonotype was counted between two and nine times. The chain combines TRBV13 with TRBJ2-1; D may be TRBD2 (6 bases). The CDR3 is 11 residues long. CDR1 is PRHDT and CDR2 is FYEKMQ in the germline V gene (reference sequence). V was cut by 4 bases and J by 10 bases, with 8 bases left in between. This CDR3 reads CASSCGEEQFF. CDR3 nucleotide sequence: TGTGCCAGCAGCTGCGGGGAGGAGCAGTTCTTC.

Many counts were recorded for this clonotype. The rearrangement joins TRBV6-5 to TRBJ2-1, with 7 bases aligning to TRBD1. Germline V lookup: CDR1 MNHEY, CDR2 SVGAGI. This CDR3 is 14 amino acids long. V lost 4 bases, J lost 1 base, and 1 base stayed unmatched. CDR3 nucleotides: TGTGCCAGCAGTTTACAGGGGTCCTACAATGAGCAGTTCTTC. Translated: CASSLQGSYNEQFF.

This sequence joins TRBV29-1 and TRBJ2-5; weak D call: TRBD1 (5 bases). The V end was cut by 2 bases, the J end by 2 bases, with 9 bases between. Germline loops: CDR1 SQVTM, CDR2 ANQGSEA. The CDR3 consists of 13 residues. CDR3 in DNA: TGCAGCGTTGAACCGCGACAGCAAGAGACCCAGTACTTC. Translated, it gives CSVEPRQQETQYF.

CDR3 in amino acids: CASSLGGFETQYF. CDR3 nucleotide sequence: TGCGCCAGCAGTCTCGGGGGGTTCGAGACCCAGTACTTC. This chain joins TRBV5-1 and TRBJ2-5; TRBD2 aligns across 7 bases. In germline, CDR1 is SGHRS, CDR2 YFSETQ. Germline trimming cut 5 bases from V and 5 bases from J; bases unmatched to any gene: 6. This CDR3 spans 13 amino acids.

V is TRBV6-2 or TRBV6-3 and J is TRBJ2-3; 8 bases map to TRBD2. The V and J ends lost 2 bases and 8 bases, in that order; junction bases with no gene match: 18. The CDR3 contains 18 residues. Per the germline V gene, CDR1 is MNHEY and CDR2 is SVGEGT. The CDR3 spells CASSYAVTVAGIPPTQYF. In DNA form, the CDR3 reads TGTGCCAGCAGTTACGCGGTTACGGTAGCGGGAATCCCCCCTACGCAGTATTTT.

Here the CDR3 reads CAWSPSRYLSYEQYF. The CDR3 DNA follows: TGTGCCTGGAGCCCTAGTAGGTACCTCTCCTACGAGCAGTACTTC. This chain links TRBV30 with TRBJ2-7; the D is unclear. Germline V gene sequence: CDR1 GTSNPN, CDR2 SVGIG (reference sequence). The V end lost 3 bases, the J end lost 0 bases, and 15 bases lay between the germline ends. The CDR3 consists of 15 residues.

This clonotype showed up just a few times. V and J are TRBV20-1 and TRBJ2-1; 7 nucleotides line up with TRBD2. Looked up from germline, CDR1 is DFQATT and CDR2 is SNEGSKA (reference sequence). The CDR3 consists of 11 residues. The ends lost 1 base at V and 15 bases at J; junction bases unmatched: 6. CDR3 nucleotides: TGCAGTGCTAGAGTCCGGGACTACCCGTTCTTC. Translated, it gives CSARVRDYPFF.

This sequence joins TRBV5-1 and TRBJ2-5; unclear D gene. The CDR3 is made up of 14 amino acids. Germline values: CDR1 SGHRS, CDR2 YFSETQ. With 2 bases removed from V and 3 bases from J, the gap between germline ends came to 11 bases. The CDR3 region has the DNA TGCGCCAGCAGCTTAATCAACGAAAAAGAGACCCAGTACTTC. Its translation: CASSLINEKETQYF.

The chain uses TRBV7-6 and TRBJ2-1; the match to TRBD2 covers 8 bases. The germline V gene has CDR1 SGHVS and CDR2 FNYEAQ. With 1 base clipped from V and 7 bases from J, the junction kept 9 bases outside the gene matches. The CDR3 has 16 amino acids. Here the CDR3 reads CASSLVQRESGNEQFF. In nucleotides, the CDR3 is TGTGCCAGCAGCTTAGTTCAGCGGGAGTCAGGAAATGAGCAGTTCTTC.

This clonotype was seen more than once but under ten times. The V and J genes are TRBV7-9 and TRBJ2-7; TRBD2 agrees at 8 bases. Germline V gives CDR1 SEHNR, CDR2 FQNEAQ (reference sequence). The CDR3 spans 14 residues. V gave up 4 bases and J gave up 7 bases; unmatched junction bases: 9. CDR3 loop: CASSSGTRRGEQYF. DNA for the CDR3: TGTGCCAGCAGCTCCGGGACTAGGAGAGGAGAGCAGTACTTC.

The gene calls are TRBV15 and TRBJ1-2; D might be TRBD1 (6 bases). Per germline, CDR1 LNHNV and CDR2 YYDKDF (reference sequence). Trimming pared 6 bases from V and 8 bases from J, leaving 22 bases between. The CDR3 totals 15 residues. The chain's CDR3 is CATSPQGRGVRGYTF. In DNA form, the CDR3 reads TGTGCCACCAGTCCACAGGGACGGGGCGTGCGGGGCTACACCTTC.

The chain employs TRBV7-2 and TRBJ2-5; tentatively, D is TRBD2 (7 bases). Germline CDR1 is SGHTA and CDR2 is FQGNSA. V lost 6 bases and J lost 5, with 19 bases in between. The CDR3 sequence is 15 residues long. In DNA form, the CDR3 reads TGTGCCAGCAGGAAGGGGGGCGGGAGTTTGGAGACCCAGTACTTC. It encodes CASRKGGGSLETQYF.

In this sample, this clonotype turned up a few times. The rearrangement joins TRBV6-1 to TRBJ1-1; maybe TRBD1 (6 bases). Germline V CDR1 and CDR2: MNHNS, SASEGT. Trimming cost V 3 bases and J 4 bases, with 9 bases left between them. This CDR3 region has 13 residues. CDR3 sequence (DNA): TGTGCCAGCAGTGAGTCGGGGGCCACTGAAGCTTTCTTT. It yields the protein CASSESGATEAFF.

The rearrangement uses TRBV4-3 and TRBJ2-1; TRBD1 or TRBD2 may be the D gene (6 bases each). The CDR3 runs 14 residues. V lost 4 bases and J 8 bases, leaving 15 bases between the germline ends. Germline loops: CDR1 LGHNA, CDR2 YSLEER. The CDR3 DNA reads TGCGCCAGCAGCCCGGGGGCTGGGAGTTATGAGCAGTTCTTC. Translating it yields CASSPGAGSYEQFF.

This chain links TRBV7-2 with TRBJ2-1; TRBD2 matches 14 bases. V dropped 5 bases and J dropped 9; count of bases not matched to a gene: 9. This CDR3 comprises 16 residues. The V gene's germline CDR1 is SGHTA and CDR2 FQGNSA. This chain's CDR3 is CASSPKTSGRAPEQFF. For the CDR3, the DNA is TGTGCCAGCAGCCCAAAGACTAGCGGGAGGGCCCCTGAGCAGTTCTTC. The variable domain in full, with the rest retrieved from reference TRBV7-2 and TRBJ2-1, is GAGVSQSPSNKVTEKGKDVELRCDPISGHTALYWYRQSLGQGLEFLIYFQGNSAPDKSGLPSDRFSAERTGGSVSTLTIQRTQQEDSAVYLCASSPKTSGRAPEQFFGPGTRLTVL.

This clonotype turned up a few times. V usage is TRBV7-9 and J usage is TRBJ1-2; 8 bases agree with TRBD1. Per the germline V gene, CDR1 is SEHNR and CDR2 is FQNEAQ (reference sequence). The V gene end was trimmed by 4 bases and the J gene end by 6 bases; junction bases not matched to a gene: 7. The CDR3 loop spans 14 amino acids. Here the CDR3 DNA reads TGTGCCAGCAGCTCACTACAGGGGGGAGATGGCTACACCTTC. Amino acids: CASSSLQGGDGYTF.

V usage is TRBV19 and J usage is TRBJ1-1; unclear D gene. Germline CDR1 is LNHDA and CDR2 is SQIVND (reference sequence). This CDR3 spans 13 amino acids. V lost 7 bases to trimming and J lost 5 bases, with 14 bases between them. This CDR3 is CASTPGKVTEAFF. CDR3 DNA sequence: TGTGCCAGTACCCCGGGGAAAGTAACTGAAGCTTTCTTT.

This clonotype was seen only a few times. This chain joins TRBV24-1 and TRBJ1-1; 10 bases match TRBD1. This CDR3 has 16 residues. The trim removed 2 bases at V and 0 bases at J, leaving 2 bases unmatched. The germline CDR1 and CDR2 sequences are KGHDR and SFDVKD. CDR3 in amino acids: CATSDSGQGMNTEAFF. CDR3 coding DNA: TGTGCCACCAGTGATTCGGGACAGGGGATGAACACTGAAGCTTTCTTT.

This clonotype was seen more than once but under ten times. The chain combines TRBV20-1 with TRBJ2-5, with TRBD1 matching over 9 bases. CDR3 length: 14 residues. Germline loops: CDR1 DFQATT, CDR2 SNEGSKA (reference sequence). Unmatched junction bases numbered 4, after V lost 3 bases and J lost 2 bases. CDR3 protein: CSARPGQGQETQYF. CDR3 sequence (DNA): TGCAGTGCTAGGCCGGGACAGGGACAAGAGACCCAGTACTTC.

The CDR3 protein is CASSPSPAAGSFEQFF. The CDR3 nucleotides are TGTGCCAGCAGCCCAAGCCCGGCAGCGGGGTCTTTTGAGCAGTTCTTC. The chain carries TRBV11-3 and TRBJ2-1; 7 bases are a match to TRBD2. Germline-derived CDR1 and CDR2 are SGHNT and YENEEA. V trimming: 5 bases; J trimming: 9 bases; junction bases outside the gene matches: 16. The CDR3 runs 16 residues.

This clonotype was picked up a small number of times. This chain uses TRBV6-2 or TRBV6-3 with TRBJ2-1; TRBD1 or TRBD2 may be the D gene (5 bases each). V was clipped by 7 bases and J by 4 bases, with 14 bases between them. CDR1 MNHEY and CDR2 SVGEGT come from the germline V gene. This CDR3 has 14 residues. Written as DNA, the CDR3 is TGTGCCAGCAAATTATCGGGACCTTACAATGAGCAGTTCTTC. Translation: CASKLSGPYNEQFF.